A single sample gave rise to the 10 T cell receptor beta chains below, sequenced in a study of control samples from healthy donors and cancer patients. Only in-frame clones appear in the TCRdb table, and some are missing; sequencing was by immunoSEQ multiplex PCR. The data hold under 200,000 clones, with 96% observed a single time. Sequencing was done on a sample of blood. Receptors originate from a woman in her 30s in good health.

CDR3 bases: TGTGCCAGTAGTATTTCAGGGGCGAGCTCCTACGAGCAGTACTTC. Its translation: CASSISGASSYEQYF. J is TRBJ2-7 and V is TRBV19, with a possible D match to TRBD1 (6 bases). Germline assignment: CDR1 LNHDA and CDR2 SQIVND (reference sequence). Trimming took off 3 bases at V and 0 bases at J, with 12 bases between the two ends. The CDR3 sequence is 15 residues long.

The chain employs TRBV28 and TRBJ2-7; TRBD1 matches at 7 bases. This CDR3 has 14 residues. Germline assignment: CDR1 MDHEN and CDR2 SYDVKM. V lost 3 bases and J lost 4; bases outside the gene matches: 6. For the CDR3, the DNA is TGTGCCAGCAGTTTCCTGAGGGACAGATACGAGCAGTACTTC. Protein product: CASSFLRDRYEQYF.

CDR3 amino acids: CASRGQLTGELFF. The DNA for the CDR3 is TGTGCCAGCAGGGGACAGCTTACCGGGGAGCTGTTTTTT. The chain employs TRBV2 and TRBJ2-2; 7 nucleotides agree with TRBD1. Germline V gene lookup returns CDR1 SNHLY and CDR2 FYNNEI. Trimming at V came to 6 bases and at J to 5 bases, leaving 3 bases not matched to a gene. The CDR3 runs 13 residues.

The chain joins TRBV28 to TRBJ2-3; 10 positions agree with TRBD1. Germline CDR1 MDHEN, CDR2 SYDVKM. The CDR3 spans 18 residues. V lost 3 bases and J lost 3; bases outside the gene matches: 12. The CDR3 protein is CASSFLVGPGQGTDTQYF. Here the CDR3 DNA reads TGTGCCAGCAGTTTTTTGGTCGGTCCGGGACAGGGGACAGATACGCAGTATTTT.

This clone came up once. CDR3: CASSLGPAGVGNEQFF. CDR3 bases: TGCGCCAGCAGCTTGGGTCCAGCGGGAGTAGGCAATGAGCAGTTCTTC. The genes are TRBV5-1 and TRBJ2-1, with TRBD2 matching 8 bases. The V gene's germline CDR1 is SGHRS and CDR2 YFSETQ. The CDR3 is 16 amino acids. Losses at the gene ends were 0 bases for V and 6 bases for J; bases not matched to a gene: 8.

The chain is built from TRBV7-2 and TRBJ1-2; no reliable D call. The V end lost 1 base, the J end lost 3 bases, and 6 bases lay between the germline ends. The CDR3 length is 13 residues. Germline V gene lookup returns CDR1 SGHTA and CDR2 FQGNSA. CDR3 protein: CASSLGGHYGYTF. DNA of the CDR3: TGTGCCAGCAGCTTAGGAGGGCACTATGGCTACACCTTC.

This rearrangement joins TRBV2 to TRBJ2-3; weak D call: TRBD1 (6 bases). With 1 base removed from V and 2 bases from J, the gap between germline ends came to 13 bases. This CDR3 contains 16 residues. Germline values: CDR1 SNHLY, CDR2 FYNNEI. The CDR3 region has the DNA TGTGCCAGCAGTGAAGGTGGACAGCCGCCCACAGATACGCAGTATTTT. It yields the protein CASSEGGQPPTDTQYF. The full variable domain, rest sourced from reference TRBV2 and TRBJ2-3, is EPEVTQTPSHQVTQMGQEVILRCVPISNHLYFYWYRQILGQKVEFLVSFYNNEISEKSEIFDDQFSVERPDGSNFTLKIRSTKLEDSAMYFCASSEGGQPPTDTQYFGPGTRLTVL.

The chain is built from TRBV5-6 and TRBJ2-5, with TRBD1 matching 9 bases. The CDR3 sequence is 15 residues long. Looked up from germline, CDR1 is SGHDT and CDR2 is YYEEEE. The V gene end was trimmed by 4 bases and the J gene end by 5 bases; junction bases not matched to a gene: 9. CDR3 nucleotides: TGTGCCAGCAGCCCAGGGGACAGGGTTTGGGAGACCCAGTACTTC. Protein product: CASSPGDRVWETQYF.

The chain combines TRBV28 with TRBJ1-1; no clear D. Germline V gene lookup returns CDR1 MDHEN and CDR2 SYDVKM. Trimming cost V 7 bases and J 4 bases, with 7 bases left between them. The CDR3 spans 11 residues. The CDR3 is CASTGGTEAFF. In nucleotides, the CDR3 is TGTGCCAGCACTGGTGGCACTGAAGCTTTCTTT. Using reference TRBV28 and TRBJ1-1 for the parts outside the CDR3, the full variable domain is DVKVTQSSRYLVKRTGEKVFLECVQDMDHENMFWYRQDPGLGLRLIYFSYDVKMKEKGDIPEGYSVSREKKERFSLILESASTNQTSMYLCASTGGTEAFFGQGTRLTVV.

This sequence joins TRBV10-3 and TRBJ1-2; D call uncertain. The CDR3 is 14 amino acids. Germline loops: CDR1 ENHRY, CDR2 SYGVKD. V lost 8 bases, J lost 7 bases, and 20 bases lay in between. The CDR3 spells CAIGEWGSAGGYTF. CDR3 DNA sequence: TGTGCCATCGGAGAATGGGGAAGCGCCGGTGGCTACACCTTC.